The 18 T cell receptor gamma chains below all came from one sample that was sequenced in a study of gamma delta lymphoproliferative disorders and STAT genes. TCRdb ran CATT on the multiplex PCR reads. This sample has 4,000 to 4,500 gamma-chain clones; 7% to 8% occur once, and the top ten carry about a third. Sequencing used genomic DNA taken from PBMCs of patients and controls. What was sequenced was blood. The receptors were gathered from a human donor in good health.

Judged by abundance, this clone is medium-sized. The chain carries TRGV11 and TRGJP2. The J gene, absent from TCRdb, was called here by matching the DNA to germline. TRGV11 falls under the ORF class, with uncertain function. The length of the CDR3 is 19 residues. J lost 0 bases, V lost 4 bases, and 14 bases had no gene match. In nucleotides, the CDR3 is TGTGCCTGCTGGATTAGAGAGGGGAGTTGGGATAGTAGTGATTGGATCAAGACGTTT. This gives the protein CACWIREGSWDSSDWIKTF.

This clone was seen more than once but under ten times. The J gene was recorded as TRGJ1 or TRGJ2; no V gene was called. The CDR3 is made up of 10 amino acids. CDR3 bases: TGTGCCGCAGCCGGGGATAAGAAACTCTTT. This codes for CAAAGDKKLF.

This clone was seen repeatedly, ten times or more. The rearrangement uses TRGV2 and TRGJ1 or TRGJ2. In the absence of a J gene in TCRdb, the DNA was matched to germline to assign it here. The length of the CDR3 is 15 residues. The germline V gene has CDR1 EGSNGY and CDR2 YDSYNSKV. V dropped 0 bases and J dropped 3; count of bases not matched to a gene: 8. The CDR3: CATWDGPLIYYKKLF. CDR3 in DNA: TGTGCCACCTGGGACGGGCCCCTAATTTATTATAAGAAACTCTTT.

This clone was counted a few times. The chain has TRGV9 and TRGJ1 or TRGJ2. No J gene is reported in TCRdb; it was inferred here by comparing the DNA with germline. After removal of 2 bases from V and 1 base from J, the junction contained 8 bases not matched to a gene. CDR1 GITISATS and CDR2 ISYDGTV come from the germline V gene (reference sequence). The CDR3 sequence is 15 residues long. The CDR3 is CALWEATTNYYKKLF. The DNA of the CDR3 is TGTGCCTTGTGGGAGGCTACAACTAATTATTATAAGAAACTCTTT.

Judged by abundance, this clone is medium-sized. This specimen includes other DNA sequences encoding the same CDR3. The chain links TRGV8 to TRGJ1 or TRGJ2. The J gene is not listed in TCRdb, so it was assigned here from a DNA match to germline. V shed 1 base and J 5 bases; nucleotides not matched to a gene: 2. The CDR3 has 12 amino acids. Germline lookup yields CDR1 VENAVY and CDR2 YDSYNSRV. DNA for the CDR3: TGTGCCACCTGGGATAGTGATTATAAGAAACTCTTT. This encodes CATWDSDYKKLF.

This clone was recorded many times. This chain uses TRGV3 with TRGJ1 or TRGJ2. TCRdb offers no J gene call, so here the DNA was matched to germline to obtain one. Germline V CDR1 and CDR2: VTNTFY, YDVSTARD (reference sequence). The V segment lost 0 bases and the J segment 6 bases; nucleotides outside the gene matches: 8. The CDR3 is made up of 14 amino acids. The CDR3 reads CATWDRLLSYKKLF. The DNA for the CDR3 is TGTGCCACCTGGGACAGGCTCCTGAGTTATAAGAAACTCTTT.

As for this clone: It is unclear where the CDR3 begins or ends on the DNA, so no DNA is shown, and the CDR3 is as TCRdb lists it. The J gene went uncalled, whereas the V gene is TRGV11. TRGV11 is an ORF, with its function uncertain. Both ends counted, the CDR3 spans 21 residues. CDR3 region: CACWIRHGIIIRNSLAVEQHF.

This clone was counted ten times or more. A far larger clone is one base from this, pointing to a likely read error. It is unclear where the CDR3 begins or ends on the DNA, so no DNA is shown, and the CDR3 is as TCRdb lists it. For the V gene the call is TRGV11; the J gene has no call. TRGV11 is an ORF, and what it does is uncertain. The CDR3 is 17 amino acids long, termini counted. CDR3: CTTVPVRSSQGGFKKLF.

This clone counts as medium-sized. The chain carries TRGV2 and TRGJ1 or TRGJ2. The J gene, missing from TCRdb, was assigned here through DNA to germline matching. Trimming at V came to 3 bases and at J to 2 bases, leaving 4 bases not matched to a gene. The CDR3 contains 13 residues. Germline loops: CDR1 EGSNGY, CDR2 YDSYNSKV. CDR3 coding DNA: TGTGCCACCTGGGACAGTGATTATTATAAGAAACTCTTT. Translating it yields CATWDSDYYKKLF.

This clone qualifies as medium-sized. The rearrangement links TRGV2 to TRGJ1 or TRGJ2. Germline matching of the DNA provided the J gene here, since TCRdb leaves it blank. The germline V gene encodes CDR1 EGSNGY and CDR2 YDSYNSKV. The CDR3 covers 13 residues. Unmatched junction bases numbered 8, after V lost 0 bases and J lost 9 bases. The CDR3 loop is CATWDGPFSKKLF. DNA for the CDR3: TGTGCCACCTGGGACGGGCCGTTTTCTAAGAAACTCTTT.

This clone is judged medium-sized (0.01 to 0.1%). Other DNA sequences of this sample code for an identical CDR3. This chain uses TRGV10 with TRGJ1 or TRGJ2. The J gene is not listed in TCRdb, so it was assigned here from a DNA match to germline. TRGV10 is recorded as an ORF, its role being uncertain. This CDR3 has 12 residues. J was trimmed by 4 bases and V by 8 bases; bases with no gene match: 6. The CDR3 DNA reads as TGTGCTGCGTGGGATTTATATTATAAGAAACTCTTT. This translates into CAAWDLYYKKLF.

By share of the sample, this clone is medium-sized. It is unclear where the CDR3 begins or ends on the DNA, so no DNA is shown, and the CDR3 is as TCRdb lists it. The V gene is TRGV11; the J gene was not called. TRGV11 is known as an ORF, though its function is uncertain. From its first to its last residue, the CDR3 has 19 amino acids. CDR3 sequence: CTTVPAGLGVTSSDWIKTF.

By its share, this clone is medium-sized. CDR3 region: CAAWEPKKLF. As DNA, the CDR3 is TGTGCTGCGTGGGAGCCCAAGAAACTCTTT. The chain is built from TRGV10 and TRGJ1 or TRGJ2. TCRdb does not report a J gene; here it was assigned by matching the DNA to germline references. TRGV10 is an ORF, and what it does is uncertain. The CDR3 spans 10 residues. The ends lost 8 bases at V and 10 bases at J; junction bases unmatched: 6.

This clone was counted at least ten times. The chain is built from TRGV9 and TRGJ1 or TRGJ2. Because TCRdb records no J gene, it was assigned here through a match of the DNA to germline. After removal of 5 bases from V and 6 bases from J, the junction contained 10 bases not matched to a gene. Germline V gene lookup returns CDR1 GITISATS and CDR2 ISYDGTV (reference sequence). The CDR3 length is 13 residues. The CDR3 DNA reads as TGTGCCTTGTGGGGGGCGCGTGGTTATAAGAAACTCTTT. Translation gives CALWGARGYKKLF.

Relative to its sample, this clone is medium-sized. The genes are TRGV4 and TRGJ1 or TRGJ2. The J gene, absent from TCRdb, was called here by matching the DNA to germline. J was trimmed by 5 bases and V by 3 bases; bases with no gene match: 7. The CDR3 covers 13 residues. Germline V gives CDR1 EGSTGY, CDR2 YDSYTSSV. CDR3 protein: CATWDSADYKKLF. As DNA, the CDR3 is TGTGCCACCTGGGATAGTGCTGATTATAAGAAACTCTTT.

This clone is medium-sized. The CDR3 coding sequence is TGTGCCACCTGGGACGGGCCTACCACTGGTTGGTTCAAGATATTT. Protein product: CATWDGPTTGWFKIF. V usage is TRGV2 and J usage is TRGJP1. As TCRdb names no J gene, one was assigned here on the basis of a DNA match to germline. The J segment lost 1 base and the V segment lost 0 bases, leaving 2 bases of the junction unmatched. The germline V gene encodes CDR1 EGSNGY and CDR2 YDSYNSKV. The CDR3 runs to 15 residues.

This clone is medium-sized within its sample. This chain links TRGV10 with TRGJP1. TCRdb carries no J gene annotation; the J gene was assigned here by matching the DNA with germline. TRGV10 has ORF status, its function being uncertain. The J segment lost 7 bases and the V segment lost 8 bases, leaving 32 bases of the junction unmatched. This CDR3 has 21 amino acids. The DNA of the CDR3 is TGTGCTGCGTGGGATTTCGTCAGATCGTCGATGTGGAGTGTAGTTGGTTGGTTCAAGATATTT. Its translation is CAAWDFVRSSMWSVVGWFKIF.

This clone has more than one count but fewer than ten. The chain is built from TRGV3 and TRGJ1 or TRGJ2. The J gene, missing from TCRdb, was assigned here through DNA to germline matching. This CDR3 region has 10 residues. The germline V gene encodes CDR1 VTNTFY and CDR2 YDVSTARD (reference sequence). With 10 bases clipped from V and 7 bases from J, the junction kept 7 bases outside the gene matches. The CDR3 region is CATRTYKKLF. The DNA for the CDR3 is TGTGCCACGAGGACCTATAAGAAACTCTTT.